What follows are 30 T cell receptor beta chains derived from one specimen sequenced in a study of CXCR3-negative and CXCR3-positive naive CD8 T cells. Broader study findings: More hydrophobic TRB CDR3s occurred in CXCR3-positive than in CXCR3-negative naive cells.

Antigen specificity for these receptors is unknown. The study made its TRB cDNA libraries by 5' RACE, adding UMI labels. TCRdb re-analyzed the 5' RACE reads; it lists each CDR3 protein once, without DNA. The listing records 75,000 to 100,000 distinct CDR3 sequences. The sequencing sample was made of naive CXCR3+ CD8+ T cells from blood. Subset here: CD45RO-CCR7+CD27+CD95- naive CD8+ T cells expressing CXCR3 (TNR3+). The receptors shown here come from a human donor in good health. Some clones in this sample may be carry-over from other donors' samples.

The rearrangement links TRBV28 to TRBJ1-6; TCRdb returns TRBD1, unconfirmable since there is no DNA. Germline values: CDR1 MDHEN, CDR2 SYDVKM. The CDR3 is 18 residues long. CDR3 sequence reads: CASIRGRRLSSYNSPLHF.

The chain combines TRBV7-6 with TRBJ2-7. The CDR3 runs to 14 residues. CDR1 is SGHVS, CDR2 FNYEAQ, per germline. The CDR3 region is CASSFSTAAYEQYF.

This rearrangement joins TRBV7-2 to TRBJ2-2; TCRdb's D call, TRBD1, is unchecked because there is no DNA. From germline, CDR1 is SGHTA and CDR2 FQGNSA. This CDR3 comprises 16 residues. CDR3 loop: CASSSTGTGAPGELFF.

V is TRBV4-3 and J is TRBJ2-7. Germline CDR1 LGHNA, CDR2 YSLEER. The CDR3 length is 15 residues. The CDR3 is CASTESRHTPYEQYF.

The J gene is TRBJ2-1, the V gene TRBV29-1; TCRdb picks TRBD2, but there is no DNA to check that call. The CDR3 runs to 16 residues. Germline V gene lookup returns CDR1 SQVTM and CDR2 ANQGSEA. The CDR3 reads CSVEWVAGGPAGEQFF.

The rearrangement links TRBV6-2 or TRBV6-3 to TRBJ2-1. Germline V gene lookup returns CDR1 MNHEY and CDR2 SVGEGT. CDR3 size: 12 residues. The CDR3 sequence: CACGRAYNEQFF.

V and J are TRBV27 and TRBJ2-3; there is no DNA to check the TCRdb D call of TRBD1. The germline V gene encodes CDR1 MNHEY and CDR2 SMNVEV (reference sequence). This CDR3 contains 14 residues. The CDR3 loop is CASSPGLAVDTQYF.

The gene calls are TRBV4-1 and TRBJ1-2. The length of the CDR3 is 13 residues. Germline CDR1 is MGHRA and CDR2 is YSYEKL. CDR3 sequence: CASSQLLNYGYTF.

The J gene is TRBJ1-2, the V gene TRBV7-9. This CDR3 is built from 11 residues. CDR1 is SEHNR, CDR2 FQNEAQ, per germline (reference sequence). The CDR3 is CASPGGYGYTF. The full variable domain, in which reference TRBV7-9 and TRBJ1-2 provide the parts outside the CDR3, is DTGVSQNPRHKITKRGQNVTFRCDPISEHNRLYWYRQTLGQGPEFLTYFQNEAQLEKSRLLSDRFSAERPKGSFSTLEIQRTEQGDSAMYLCASPGGYGYTFGSGTRLTVV.

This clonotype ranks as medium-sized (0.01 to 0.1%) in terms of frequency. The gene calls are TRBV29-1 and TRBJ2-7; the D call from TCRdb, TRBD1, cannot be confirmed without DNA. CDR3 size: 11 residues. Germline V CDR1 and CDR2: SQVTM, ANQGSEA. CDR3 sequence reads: CSVSGTYEQYF.

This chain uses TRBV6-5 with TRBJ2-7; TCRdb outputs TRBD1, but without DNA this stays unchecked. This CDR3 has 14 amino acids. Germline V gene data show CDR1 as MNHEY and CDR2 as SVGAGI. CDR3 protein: CASSSGTDIYEQYF.

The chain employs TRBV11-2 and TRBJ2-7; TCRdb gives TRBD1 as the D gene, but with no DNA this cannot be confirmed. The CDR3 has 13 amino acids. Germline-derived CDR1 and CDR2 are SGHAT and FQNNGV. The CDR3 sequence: CASSTDRVYEQYF.

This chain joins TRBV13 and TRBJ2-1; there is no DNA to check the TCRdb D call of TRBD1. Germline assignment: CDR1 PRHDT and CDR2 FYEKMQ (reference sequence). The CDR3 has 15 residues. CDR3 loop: CASSPMQGANNEQFF.

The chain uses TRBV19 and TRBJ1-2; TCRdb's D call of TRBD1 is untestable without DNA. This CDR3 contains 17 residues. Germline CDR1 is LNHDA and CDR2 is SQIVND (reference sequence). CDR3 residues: CASSSTQGLGTLYGYTF.

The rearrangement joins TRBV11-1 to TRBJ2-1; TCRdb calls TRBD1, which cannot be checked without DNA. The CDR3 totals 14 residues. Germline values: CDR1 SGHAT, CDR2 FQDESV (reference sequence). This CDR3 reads CASSLVGQNNEQFF. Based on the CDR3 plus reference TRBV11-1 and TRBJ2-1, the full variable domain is EAEVAQSPRYKITEKSQAVAFWCDPISGHATLYWYRQILGQGPELLVQFQDESVVDDSQLPKDRFSAERLKGVDSTLKIQPAELGDSAMYLCASSLVGQNNEQFFGPGTRLTVL.

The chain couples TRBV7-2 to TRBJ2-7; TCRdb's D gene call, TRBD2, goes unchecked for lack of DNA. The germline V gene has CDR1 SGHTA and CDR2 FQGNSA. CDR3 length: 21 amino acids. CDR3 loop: CASSRPIAMGLAGRASYEQYF.

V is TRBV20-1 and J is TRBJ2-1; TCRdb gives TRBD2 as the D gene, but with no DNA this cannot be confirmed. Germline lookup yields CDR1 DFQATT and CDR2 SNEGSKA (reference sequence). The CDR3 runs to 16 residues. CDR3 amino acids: CSARLISGGYYNEQFF.

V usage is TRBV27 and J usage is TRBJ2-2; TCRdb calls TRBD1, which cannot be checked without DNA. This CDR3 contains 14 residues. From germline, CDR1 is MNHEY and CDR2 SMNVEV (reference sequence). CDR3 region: CASNRQGSTGELFF.

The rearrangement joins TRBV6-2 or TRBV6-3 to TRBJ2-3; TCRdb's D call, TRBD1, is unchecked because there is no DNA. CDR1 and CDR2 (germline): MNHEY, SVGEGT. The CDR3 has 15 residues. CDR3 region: CASSYEGAVTDTQYF.

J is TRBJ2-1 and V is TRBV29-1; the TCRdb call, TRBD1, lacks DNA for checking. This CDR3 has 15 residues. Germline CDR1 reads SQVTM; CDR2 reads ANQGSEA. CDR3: CSVVVGVSSYNEQFF.

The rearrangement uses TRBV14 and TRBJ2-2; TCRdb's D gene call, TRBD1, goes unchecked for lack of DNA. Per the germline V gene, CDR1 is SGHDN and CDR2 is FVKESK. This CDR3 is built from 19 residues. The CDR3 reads CASSQEIGWDLQNTGELFF.

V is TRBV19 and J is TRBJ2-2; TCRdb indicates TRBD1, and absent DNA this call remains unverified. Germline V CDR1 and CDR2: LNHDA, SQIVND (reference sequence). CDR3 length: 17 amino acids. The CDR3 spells CASSIPRDRTNTGELFF.

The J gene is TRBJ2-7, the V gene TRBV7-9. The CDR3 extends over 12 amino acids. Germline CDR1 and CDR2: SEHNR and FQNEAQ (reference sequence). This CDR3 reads CASSFSSYEQYF. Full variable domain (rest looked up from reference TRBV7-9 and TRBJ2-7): DTGVSQNPRHKITKRGQNVTFRCDPISEHNRLYWYRQTLGQGPEFLTYFQNEAQLEKSRLLSDRFSAERPKGSFSTLEIQRTEQGDSAMYLCASSFSSYEQYFGPGTRLTVT.

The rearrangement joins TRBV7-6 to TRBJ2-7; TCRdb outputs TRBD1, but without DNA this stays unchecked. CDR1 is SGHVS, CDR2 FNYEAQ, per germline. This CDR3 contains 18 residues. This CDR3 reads CASSLAISWGRVTSQQYF.

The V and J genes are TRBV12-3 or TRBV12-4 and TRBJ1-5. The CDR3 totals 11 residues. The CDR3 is CASSSGQPQHF.

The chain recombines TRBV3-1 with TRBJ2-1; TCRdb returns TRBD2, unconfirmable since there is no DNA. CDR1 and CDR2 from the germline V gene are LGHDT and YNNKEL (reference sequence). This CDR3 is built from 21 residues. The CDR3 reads CASSQDEGGGPVLSSYNEQFF.

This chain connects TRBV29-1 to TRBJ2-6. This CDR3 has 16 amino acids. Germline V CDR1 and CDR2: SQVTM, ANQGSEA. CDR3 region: CSVEDWQGSGANVLAF.

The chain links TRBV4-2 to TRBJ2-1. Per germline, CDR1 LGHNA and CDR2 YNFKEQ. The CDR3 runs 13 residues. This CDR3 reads CASSQETGNEQFF.

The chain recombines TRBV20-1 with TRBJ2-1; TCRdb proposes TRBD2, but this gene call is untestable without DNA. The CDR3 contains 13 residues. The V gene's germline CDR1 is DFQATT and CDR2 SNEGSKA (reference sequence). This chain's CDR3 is CSATHFERVGKFF.

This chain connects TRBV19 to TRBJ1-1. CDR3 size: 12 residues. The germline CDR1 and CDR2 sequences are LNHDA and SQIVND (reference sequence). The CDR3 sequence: CASSIFGIEAFF. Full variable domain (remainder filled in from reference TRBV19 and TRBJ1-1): DGGITQSPKYLFRKEGQNVTLSCEQNLNHDAMYWYRQDPGQGLRLIYYSQIVNDFQKGDIAEGYSVSREKKESFPLTVTSAQKNPTAFYLCASSIFGIEAFFGQGTRLTVV.